One sample yielded the 3 T cell receptor beta chains listed below, sequenced in a study of cytomegalovirus exposure and HLA in healthy donors. The PCR employed 60 Vbeta primers together with 13 Jbeta primers. Some clones are missing from TCRdb's copy, which holds only in-frame ones; the method was immunoSEQ multiplex PCR. The sample lists some 130,000 clones, over 60% occurring once. The sample was PBMCs. The origin of the receptors is a man aged 35 to 55 in good health and CMV-seronegative.

A few counts support this clone. This chain uses TRBV10-3 with TRBJ1-5; weak D call: TRBD1 (6 bases). This CDR3 spans 13 amino acids. Germline V gene sequence: CDR1 ENHRY, CDR2 SYGVKD. The ends were cut back, 7 bases at V and 5 bases at J, with 12 bases in the middle. The CDR3 DNA reads TGTGCCATCACCTCGGACAGATATCAGCCCCAGCATTTT. Translating it yields CAITSDRYQPQHF.

This sequence joins TRBV4-2 and TRBJ2-3; 12 bases are a match to TRBD2. V shed 4 bases and J 5 bases; nucleotides not matched to a gene: 4. Germline CDR1 reads LGHNA; CDR2 reads YNFKEQ. The CDR3 totals 15 residues. CDR3 sequence (DNA): TGTGCCAGCAGCCGGCTAGCGGGGGGGGAAGATACGCAGTATTTT. Residues: CASSRLAGGEDTQYF.

The rearrangement links TRBV30 to TRBJ2-3; 10 bases line up with TRBD2. Germline V CDR1 and CDR2: GTSNPN, SVGIG (reference sequence). V lost 6 bases and J lost 6; bases outside the gene matches: 9. CDR3 length equals 14 residues. This CDR3 reads CACGGLAGADTQYF. The CDR3 region has the DNA TGTGCCTGCGGGGGGCTAGCGGGAGCGGATACGCAGTATTTT. Supplemented by reference TRBV30 and TRBJ2-3, the full variable domain reads SQTIHQWPATLVQPVGSPLSLECTVEGTSNPNLYWYRQAAGRGLQLLFYSVGIGQISSEVPQNLSASRPQDRQFILSSKKLLLSDSGFYLCACGGLAGADTQYFGPGTRLTVL.